The 23 T cell receptor beta chains reported below all come from one sample, sequenced in a study of blood T cell repertoires in COVID-19. The protocol was immunoSEQ multiplex PCR, while the TCRdb copy is restricted to in-frame clones and leaves out a portion. The table has 100,000 to 110,000 clones, just under 80% seen once. Sequenced material: peripheral blood. The origin of the receptors is a man between 65 and 85 years old with active or convalescent COVID-19.

V usage is TRBV4-3 and J usage is TRBJ1-2, with D perhaps matching TRBD1 (5 bases). This CDR3 is 14 amino acids long. The V end lost 2 bases, the J end lost 4 bases, and 11 bases lay between the germline ends. CDR1 is LGHNA and CDR2 is YSLEER in the germline V gene. Written as DNA, the CDR3 is TGCGCCAGCAGCCAAATGAGGGGAGGCTATGGCTACACCTTC. Protein sequence: CASSQMRGGYGYTF.

The J gene is TRBJ1-2, the V gene TRBV7-2; D may be TRBD1 (5 bases). The germline gives CDR1 SGHTA, CDR2 FQGNSA. This CDR3 is 15 amino acids long. Trimming removed 5 bases at V and 0 bases at J, with 13 bases between. CDR3 DNA sequence: TGTGCCAGCAGCCACGACAGTAGGTCTAACTATGGCTACACCTTC. This gives the protein CASSHDSRSNYGYTF.

The genes are TRBV7-9 and TRBJ2-5; 8 bases line up with TRBD1. The CDR3 length is 16 residues. Germline trimming cut 5 bases from V and 0 bases from J; bases unmatched to any gene: 8. Germline assignment: CDR1 SEHNR and CDR2 FQNEAQ (reference sequence). The CDR3 DNA is TGTGCCAGCAGCCCCCCGGGACAGGTCTACCAAGAGACCCAGTACTTC. Its protein is CASSPPGQVYQETQYF. The entire variable domain, with the rest obtained from reference TRBV7-9 and TRBJ2-5, is as follows: DTGVSQNPRHKITKRGQNVTFRCDPISEHNRLYWYRQTLGQGPEFLTYFQNEAQLEKSRLLSDRFSAERPKGSFSTLEIQRTEQGDSAMYLCASSPPGQVYQETQYFGPGTRLLVL.

The V call is TRBV18, the J call TRBJ1-1, with D uncertain. V lost 1 base and J 2 bases, leaving 8 bases between the germline ends. CDR1 is KGHSH and CDR2 is LQKENI in the germline V gene. The CDR3 extends over 14 amino acids. CDR3 protein: CASSPRPGNTEAFF. DNA for the CDR3: TGTGCCAGCTCACCACGGCCGGGTAACACTGAAGCTTTCTTT.

The genes are TRBV24-1 and TRBJ1-5, with D perhaps TRBD1 (5 bases). V was cut by 2 bases and J by 7 bases, with 14 bases left in between. This CDR3 contains 15 residues. Germline lookup yields CDR1 KGHDR and CDR2 SFDVKD. CDR3 bases: TGTGCCACCAGTGATTCACTGGACGGGGGGCAGCCCCAGCATTTT. Translating it yields CATSDSLDGGQPQHF.

This sequence joins TRBV14 and TRBJ1-1; 8 positions match TRBD1. Germline V gene sequence: CDR1 SGHDN, CDR2 FVKESK. CDR3 length: 16 residues. The V segment lost 1 base and the J segment 4 bases; nucleotides outside the gene matches: 8. CDR3 sequence (DNA): TGTGCCAGCAGCCAAGTCAGGGGGCTAGGGATCACTGAAGCTTTCTTT. Translated, it gives CASSQVRGLGITEAFF.

The CDR3 nucleotides are TGTGCCATCACCCTGGAGGGCAACTATGGCTACACCTTC. The encoded protein is CAITLEGNYGYTF. This rearrangement joins TRBV10-3 to TRBJ1-2; no firm D call. The CDR3 contains 13 residues. Trimming shortened V by 7 bases and J by 2 bases, and 11 bases separated the two germline ends. Germline V gene sequence: CDR1 ENHRY, CDR2 SYGVKD.

This clone appeared a few times. This chain links TRBV5-6 with TRBJ2-3, with D possibly being TRBD2 (5 bases). The germline V gene has CDR1 SGHDT and CDR2 YYEEEE. Trimming took 3 bases from V and 2 from J, leaving 13 bases between them. The CDR3 extends over 15 amino acids. The CDR3 sequence is CASSYGFGDTDTQYF. CDR3 nucleotide sequence: TGTGCCAGCAGCTATGGGTTCGGGGACACAGATACGCAGTATTTT. The full variable domain, rest sourced from reference TRBV5-6 and TRBJ2-3, is DAGVTQSPTHLIKTRGQQVTLRCSPKSGHDTVSWYQQALGQGPQFIFQYYEEEERQRGNFPDRFSGHQFPNYSSELNVNALLLGDSALYLCASSYGFGDTDTQYFGPGTRLTVL.

The rearrangement joins TRBV24-1 to TRBJ2-1; D not resolved. Trimming pared 6 bases from V and 3 bases from J, leaving 14 bases between. The CDR3 is 15 amino acids. The germline V gene encodes CDR1 KGHDR and CDR2 SFDVKD. The CDR3 region is CATSSHSRNYNEQFF. CDR3 in DNA: TGTGCCACCAGTTCGCACTCGCGGAACTACAATGAGCAGTTCTTC.

This chain uses TRBV7-9 with TRBJ2-7, with D possibly TRBD2 on 6 matching bases. Germline V gene sequence: CDR1 SEHNR, CDR2 FQNEAQ (reference sequence). Trimming took 5 bases from V and 4 from J, leaving 21 bases between them. This CDR3 comprises 16 residues. The DNA of the CDR3 is TGTGCCAGCAGCCCATATGTAGTAGCGGAATTATACGAGCAGTACTTC. Amino acids: CASSPYVVAELYEQYF. Variable domain in full (rest from reference TRBV7-9 and TRBJ2-7): DTGVSQNPRHKITKRGQNVTFRCDPISEHNRLYWYRQTLGQGPEFLTYFQNEAQLEKSRLLSDRFSAERPKGSFSTLEIQRTEQGDSAMYLCASSPYVVAELYEQYFGPGTRLTVT.

The chain is built from TRBV29-1 and TRBJ2-1; 7 bases agree with TRBD2. The CDR3 loop spans 15 amino acids. Germline CDR1 and CDR2: SQVTM and ANQGSEA. The CDR3 sequence is CSTFLAETSYNEQFF. DNA of the CDR3: TGCAGTACCTTCCTAGCGGAAACCTCCTACAATGAGCAGTTCTTC.

This clone was seen repeatedly, ten times or more. V gene TRBV7-8 combines with J gene TRBJ2-2; D gene uncertain. Per the germline V gene, CDR1 is SGHVS and CDR2 is FQNEAQ. The CDR3 consists of 14 residues. V was trimmed by 0 bases and J by 5 bases, leaving 7 bases between them. The CDR3 nucleotides are TGTGCCAGCAGCTTAGCCTTACAGACCGGGGAGCTGTTTTTT. It codes for CASSLALQTGELFF.

About this clone itself: This specimen includes other DNA sequences encoding the same CDR3. The V call is TRBV5-1, the J call TRBJ1-4, with a tentative D call TRBD1 (5 bases). This CDR3 is built from 13 residues. Germline lookup yields CDR1 SGHRS and CDR2 YFSETQ. Trimming cost V 0 bases and J 5 bases, with 5 bases left between them. The CDR3 is CASSLGGNEKLFF. The CDR3 coding sequence is TGCGCCAGCAGCTTGGGGGGCAATGAAAAACTGTTTTTT.

V gene TRBV19 combines with J gene TRBJ2-6; 8 positions agree with TRBD1. The CDR3 loop spans 17 amino acids. Looked up from germline, CDR1 is LNHDA and CDR2 is SQIVND (reference sequence). Unmatched junction bases numbered 5, after V lost 2 bases and J lost 2 bases. The chain's CDR3 is CASSINPGGAGANVLTF. As DNA, the CDR3 is TGTGCCAGTAGTATAAACCCAGGGGGCGCTGGGGCCAACGTCCTGACTTTC.

The chain recombines TRBV5-5 with TRBJ1-6; 7 positions match TRBD1. The CDR3 covers 17 residues. Germline CDR1 and CDR2: SGHKS and YYEKEE (reference sequence). The V gene end was trimmed by 4 bases and the J gene end by 0 bases; junction bases not matched to a gene: 7. CDR3 nucleotides: TGTGCCAGCAGCCACAGGGGCCTAAGCTCCTATAATTCACCCCTCCACTTT. Protein product: CASSHRGLSSYNSPLHF.

CDR3 in amino acids: CASSHTPEGYEQYF. The CDR3 region has the DNA TGTGCCAGCAGCCACACCCCCGAGGGTTACGAGCAGTACTTC. The chain is built from TRBV9 and TRBJ2-7, with D perhaps TRBD2 (5 bases). V lost 4 bases to trimming and J lost 4 bases, with 15 bases between them. Germline CDR1 SGDLS, CDR2 YYNGEE. CDR3 length: 14 amino acids. Together with reference TRBV9 and TRBJ2-7, the CDR3 gives the full variable domain: DSGVTQTPKHLITATGQRVTLRCSPRSGDLSVYWYQQSLDQGLQFLIQYYNGEERAKGNILERFSAQQFPDLHSELNLSSLELGDSALYFCASSHTPEGYEQYFGPGTRLTVT.

This sequence joins TRBV7-9 and TRBJ2-7; 8 bases line up with TRBD1. This CDR3 has 15 residues. The trim removed 2 bases at V and 2 bases at J, leaving 5 bases unmatched. Germline values: CDR1 SEHNR, CDR2 FQNEAQ (reference sequence). CDR3 residues: CASSLSGGRTYEQYF. The CDR3 coding sequence is TGTGCCAGCAGCTTATCAGGGGGCAGGACCTACGAGCAGTACTTC.

This sequence joins TRBV7-2 and TRBJ2-1, with 8 bases matching TRBD2. This CDR3 has 14 amino acids. Germline-derived CDR1 and CDR2 are SGHTA and FQGNSA. The V segment lost 5 bases and the J segment 4 bases; nucleotides outside the gene matches: 4. In DNA, the CDR3 is TGTGCCAGCAGCCACGGGGGGGAGTACAATGAGCAGTTCTTC. Its protein is CASSHGGEYNEQFF.

The chain joins TRBV2 to TRBJ2-5, with a tentative D call TRBD2 (5 bases). V was clipped by 0 bases and J by 3 bases, with 14 bases between them. Looked up from germline, CDR1 is SNHLY and CDR2 is FYNNEI. This CDR3 contains 16 residues. Written as DNA, the CDR3 is TGTGCCAGCAGTGAAGCGCTGACAACGGGGAAAGAGACCCAGTACTTC. The encoded protein is CASSEALTTGKETQYF.

The rearrangement links TRBV6-5 to TRBJ1-5; 7 nucleotides agree with TRBD1. The CDR3 totals 12 residues. CDR1 and CDR2 (germline): MNHEY, SVGAGI. V shed 5 bases and J 15 bases; nucleotides not matched to a gene: 10. The CDR3 sequence: CASSPTTGKLHF. The CDR3 DNA reads TGTGCCAGCAGTCCCACGACAGGGAAACTGCATTTT.

This clone was detected only a few times. The V and J genes are TRBV13 and TRBJ2-1; 13 nucleotides align to TRBD2. CDR1 is PRHDT and CDR2 is FYEKMQ in the germline V gene (reference sequence). Losses at the gene ends were 3 bases for V and 4 bases for J; bases not matched to a gene: 6. The CDR3 extends over 17 amino acids. The CDR3 DNA follows: TGTGCCAGCAGCTTCACACAGACTAGCGGGGGGTACAATGAGCAGTTCTTC. It yields the protein CASSFTQTSGGYNEQFF. Filled out from reference TRBV13 and TRBJ2-1, the complete variable domain reads AAGVIQSPRHLIKEKRETATLKCYPIPRHDTVYWYQQGPGQDPQFLISFYEKMQSDKGSIPDRFSAQQFSDYHSELNMSSLELGDSALYFCASSFTQTSGGYNEQFFGPGTRLTVL.

CDR3: CASSTFMQGPGNTIYF. CDR3 nucleotides: TGTGCCAGCAGCACCTTCATGCAGGGTCCTGGAAACACCATATATTTT. This rearrangement joins TRBV7-9 to TRBJ1-3; perhaps TRBD1 as D (5 bases). Germline V CDR1 and CDR2: SEHNR, FQNEAQ (reference sequence). The ends were cut back, 5 bases at V and 2 bases at J, with 16 bases in the middle. The CDR3 is made up of 16 amino acids.

DNA of the CDR3: TGTGCCAGCTCGGACAGGGCCGTCTCTGGGGCCAACGTCCTGACTTTC. Protein product: CASSDRAVSGANVLTF. The chain uses TRBV11-1 and TRBJ2-6; 8 bases align to TRBD1. This CDR3 has 16 amino acids. The V gene's germline CDR1 is SGHAT and CDR2 FQDESV (reference sequence). V lost 8 bases and J lost 0; bases outside the gene matches: 6.